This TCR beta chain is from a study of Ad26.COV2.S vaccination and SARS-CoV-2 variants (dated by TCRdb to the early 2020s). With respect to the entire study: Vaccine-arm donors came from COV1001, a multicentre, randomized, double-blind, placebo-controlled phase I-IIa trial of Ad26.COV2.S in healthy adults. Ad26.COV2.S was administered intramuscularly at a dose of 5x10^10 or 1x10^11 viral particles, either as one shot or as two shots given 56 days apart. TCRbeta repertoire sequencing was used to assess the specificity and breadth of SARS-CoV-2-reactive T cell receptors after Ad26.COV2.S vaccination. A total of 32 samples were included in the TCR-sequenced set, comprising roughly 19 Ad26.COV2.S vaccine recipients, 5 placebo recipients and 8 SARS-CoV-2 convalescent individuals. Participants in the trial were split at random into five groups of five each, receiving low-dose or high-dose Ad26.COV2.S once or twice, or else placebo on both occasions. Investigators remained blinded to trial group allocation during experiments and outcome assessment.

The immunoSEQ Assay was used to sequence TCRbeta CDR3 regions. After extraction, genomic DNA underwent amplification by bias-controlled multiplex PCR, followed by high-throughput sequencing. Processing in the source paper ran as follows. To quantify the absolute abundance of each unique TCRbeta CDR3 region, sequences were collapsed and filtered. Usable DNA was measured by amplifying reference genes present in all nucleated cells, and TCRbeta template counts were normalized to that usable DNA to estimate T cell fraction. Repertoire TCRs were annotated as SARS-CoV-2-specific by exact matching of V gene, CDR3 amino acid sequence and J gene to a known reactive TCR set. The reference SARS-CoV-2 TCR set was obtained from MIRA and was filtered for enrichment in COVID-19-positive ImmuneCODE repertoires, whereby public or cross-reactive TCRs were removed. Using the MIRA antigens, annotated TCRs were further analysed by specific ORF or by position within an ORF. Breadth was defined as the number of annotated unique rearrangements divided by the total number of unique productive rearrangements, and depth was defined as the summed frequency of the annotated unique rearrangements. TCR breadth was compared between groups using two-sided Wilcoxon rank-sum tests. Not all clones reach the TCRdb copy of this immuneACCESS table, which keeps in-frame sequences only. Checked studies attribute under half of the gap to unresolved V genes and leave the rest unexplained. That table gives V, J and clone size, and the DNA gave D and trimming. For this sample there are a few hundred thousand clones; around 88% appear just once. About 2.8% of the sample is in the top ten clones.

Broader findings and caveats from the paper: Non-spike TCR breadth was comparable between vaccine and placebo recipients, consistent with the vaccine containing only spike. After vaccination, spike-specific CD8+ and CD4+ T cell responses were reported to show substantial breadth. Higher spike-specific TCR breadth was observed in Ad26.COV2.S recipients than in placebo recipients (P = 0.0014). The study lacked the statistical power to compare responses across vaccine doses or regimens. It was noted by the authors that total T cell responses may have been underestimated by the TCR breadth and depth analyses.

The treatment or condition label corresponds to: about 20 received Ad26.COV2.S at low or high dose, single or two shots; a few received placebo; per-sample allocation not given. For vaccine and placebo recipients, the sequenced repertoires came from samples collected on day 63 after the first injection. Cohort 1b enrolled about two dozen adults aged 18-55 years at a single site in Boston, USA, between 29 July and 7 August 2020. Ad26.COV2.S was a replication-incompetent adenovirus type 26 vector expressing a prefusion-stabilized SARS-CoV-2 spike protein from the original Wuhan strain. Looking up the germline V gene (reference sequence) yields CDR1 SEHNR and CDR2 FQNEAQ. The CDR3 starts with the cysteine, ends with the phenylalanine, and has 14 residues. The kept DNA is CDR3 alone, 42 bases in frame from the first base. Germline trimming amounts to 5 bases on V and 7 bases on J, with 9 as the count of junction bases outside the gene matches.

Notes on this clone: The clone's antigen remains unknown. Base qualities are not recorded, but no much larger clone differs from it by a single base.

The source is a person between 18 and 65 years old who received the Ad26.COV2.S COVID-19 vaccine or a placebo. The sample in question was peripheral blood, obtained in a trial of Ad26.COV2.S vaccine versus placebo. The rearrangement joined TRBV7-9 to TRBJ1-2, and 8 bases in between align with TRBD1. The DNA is TGTGCCAGCAGCGCCTGGACAGGGTTGGGTGGCTACACCTTC. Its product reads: CASSAWTGLGGYTF.